This T cell receptor (beta chain) was captured in a study of cytomegalovirus exposure and HLA in healthy donors. The PCR was carried out with 60 Vbeta primers and 13 Jbeta primers. TCRdb's table, derived via immunoSEQ multiplex PCR, lists solely in-frame clones and lacks some. The table has roughly 180,000 clones, 75% to 80% seen once. CDR1 MGHRA and CDR2 YSYEKL come from the germline V gene. V dropped 2 bases and J dropped 0; count of bases not matched to a gene: 3. The CDR3 loop spans 15 amino acids. The chain has TRBV4-1 and TRBJ2-7, with TRBD1 matching over 8 bases. The sample taken for sequencing was PBMCs. The clonotype comes from a female donor in good health and CMV-seronegative. In nucleotides, the CDR3 is TGCGCCAGCAGCCAATTACAGGGGGTCTCCTACGAGCAGTACTTC. Translated: CASSQLQGVSYEQYF.